This record looks at one T cell receptor beta chain sequence and its context. The junction does not match germline at one end; this may be a read error. This CDR3 region has 14 residues. Germline V CDR1 and CDR2: SEHNR, FQNEAQ (reference sequence). The data are from a study of CDR3 diversity in severe acne. TCRdb passed the PCR reads through MiXCR, listing each CDR3 protein once. The sample records approximately 77,000 distinct CDR3 sequences, about 49% being singletons. The sequencing input was blood. The chain uses TRBV7-9 and TRBJ2-7, with D tentatively TRBD2 (5 bases). This receptor was taken from a male donor with severe acne vulgaris. The CDR3 loop is CSVEDPRAGYEQYF. CDR3 bases: TGCAGCGTTGAAGATCCGAGGGCAGGCTACGAGCAGTACTTC.